This paragraph covers one TCR beta chain sequence. The data stem from a study of blood T cell repertoires in COVID-19. Study as a whole: The United States, Italy and Spain provided the acute and convalescent COVID-19 samples.

The CDR3 length is 16 residues. Germline V lookup: CDR1 LNHDA, CDR2 SQIVND (reference sequence). V trimming: 3 bases; J trimming: 2 bases; junction bases outside the gene matches: 7. The table came from immunoSEQ multiplex PCR; TCRdb's copy has only in-frame clones and leaves some out. This sample has around 150,000 clones, with 85% to 90% found just once. The chain joins TRBV19 to TRBJ2-3; 8 positions agree with TRBD2. Sequenced: peripheral blood. The TCR was taken from a man younger than 30 with acute or convalescent COVID-19. The CDR3 bases are TGTGCCAGTAGTATTGGACTAGCCCCTTCCACAGATACGCAGTATTTT. It is translated as CASSIGLAPSTDTQYF.